The clone carrying this T cell receptor beta chain was seen repeatedly, ten times or more. Time point indicated: newly diagnosed GD, antithyroid drugs for less than 3 months. Extracted RNA from PBMCs served as the source of the TCR library. CDR3 regions were amplified by Arm-PCR using iRepertoire HTBI primers to build TCR beta libraries. Each CDR3 protein gets one entry after TCRdb re-called the multiplex PCR reads with MiXCR. The repertoire has roughly 400,000 distinct CDR3 sequences, 15% of them found once; the top ten carry around 7.6%. This sample was included in a study of regulatory T cells in long-lasting Graves disease. Germline lookup yields CDR1 SNHLY and CDR2 FYNNEI. The trim removed 7 bases at V and 6 bases at J, leaving 13 bases unmatched. This CDR3 has 17 residues. This sample was also put to use in a study of T cells in Graves' hyperthyroidism and ophthalmopathy. As reported in that work: Exclusion of a patient resulted from uncontrolled infection, other autoimmune disease, pregnancy or lactation.

V usage is TRBV2 and J usage is TRBJ2-3; 13 bases are a match to TRBD2. This TCR was recovered from a woman aged 40 to 49 with Graves disease. The sample was peripheral blood mononuclear cells (PBMCs), taken at new diagnosis, from a patient treated with antithyroid drugs. The CDR3 coding sequence is TGTGCCAGCATTGAGGGGGGACTAGCGGGATTCGGTGATACGCAGTATTTT. It specifies CASIEGGLAGFGDTQYF.